The 18 T cell receptor beta chains in this list originate from one sample, sequenced in a study of blood T cell repertoires in COVID-19. Clones were read by immunoSEQ multiplex PCR, and TCRdb kept only the in-frame ones, dropping some. The sample holds roughly 220,000 clones, around four fifths seen once. Sample: peripheral blood. These receptors all stem from a woman over 75 with COVID-19, enrolled during active disease.

This sequence joins TRBV5-1 and TRBJ1-6; 7 bases fit TRBD1. The CDR3 consists of 15 residues. With 3 bases clipped from V and 3 bases from J, the junction kept 3 bases outside the gene matches. Germline CDR1 SGHRS, CDR2 YFSETQ. The chain's CDR3 is CASSSDRFYNSPLHF. CDR3 nucleotides: TGCGCCAGCAGCTCGGACAGGTTCTATAATTCACCCCTCCACTTT. The full variable domain, with the rest looked up from reference TRBV5-1 and TRBJ1-6, is KAGVTQTPRYLIKTRGQQVTLSCSPISGHRSVSWYQQTPGQGLQFLFEYFSETQRNKGNFPGRFSGRQFSNSRSEMNVSTLELGDSALYLCASSSDRFYNSPLHFGNGTRLTVT.

The V gene is TRBV28, the J gene TRBJ1-2; D is undetermined. The CDR3 consists of 12 residues. V was cut by 4 bases and J by 3 bases, with 6 bases left in between. CDR1 is MDHEN, CDR2 SYDVKM, per germline. The CDR3 DNA follows: TGTGCCAGCAGTTACGGGTACTATGGCTACACCTTC. Its translation: CASSYGYYGYTF.

The rearrangement links TRBV5-4 to TRBJ1-1, with 8 bases fitting TRBD1. Looked up from germline, CDR1 is SGHNT and CDR2 is YYREEE (reference sequence). V dropped 4 bases and J dropped 6; count of bases not matched to a gene: 5. The CDR3 runs to 13 residues. The CDR3 is CASSQTGAAEAFF. The CDR3 DNA sequence: TGTGCCAGCAGCCAGACAGGGGCCGCTGAAGCTTTCTTT.

The chain is built from TRBV11-2 and TRBJ2-3, with D tentatively TRBD2 (7 bases). This CDR3 comprises 14 residues. Germline lookup yields CDR1 SGHAT and CDR2 FQNNGV. CDR3 sequence: CGSGWGGVADTQYF. The CDR3 DNA reads as TGTGGCTCTGGGTGGGGGGGCGTTGCGGATACGCAGTATTTT.

The chain couples TRBV2 to TRBJ2-1, with D possibly TRBD1 on 6 matching bases. With 6 bases removed from V and 5 bases from J, the gap between germline ends came to 14 bases. Germline V gene lookup returns CDR1 SNHLY and CDR2 FYNNEI. CDR3 length: 14 residues. CDR3 DNA: TGTGCCAGCAGGGACAACAGGGTAAACAATGAGCAGTTCTTC. Its translation is CASRDNRVNNEQFF.

This clone was seen once. The chain recombines TRBV9 with TRBJ1-1; TRBD1 matches 9 bases. CDR3 size: 18 residues. Germline V gene sequence: CDR1 SGDLS, CDR2 YYNGEE. Germline trimming cut 6 bases from V and 6 bases from J; bases unmatched to any gene: 21. CDR3 nucleotide sequence: TGTGCCAGCAACAGGGGGCAAGGGGGGAACCCTGCCTTGGCTGAAGCTTTCTTT. Translation: CASNRGQGGNPALAEAFF.

J is TRBJ2-3 and V is TRBV2; tentatively, D is TRBD2 (5 bases). Germline V gives CDR1 SNHLY, CDR2 FYNNEI. The CDR3 loop spans 16 amino acids. Trimming took 0 bases from V and 0 from J, leaving 10 bases between them. Here the CDR3 DNA reads TGTGCCAGCAGTGAAGCTGGACTTCGGAGCACAGATACGCAGTATTTT. This encodes CASSEAGLRSTDTQYF.

The table lists this clone with a count of one. The chain carries TRBV27 and TRBJ2-3; 11 nucleotides line up with TRBD2. Germline assignment: CDR1 MNHEY and CDR2 SMNVEV (reference sequence). The CDR3 is 17 residues long. V trimming: 6 bases; J trimming: 6 bases; junction bases outside the gene matches: 14. The CDR3 bases are TGTGCCAGCAGCTCGAATTTTCGGACTAGCGGGTGGGATACGCAGTATTTT. Protein product: CASSSNFRTSGWDTQYF.

The chain joins TRBV19 to TRBJ2-5; 8 bases match TRBD2. The CDR3 is 13 residues long. Germline V gives CDR1 LNHDA, CDR2 SQIVND (reference sequence). V shed 6 bases and J 3 bases; nucleotides not matched to a gene: 3. CDR3 in amino acids: CASSGLAEETQYF. Here the CDR3 DNA reads TGTGCCAGTAGCGGACTAGCAGAAGAGACCCAGTACTTC.

The rearrangement links TRBV5-5 to TRBJ2-7, with D possibly matching TRBD1 (6 bases). V was pared by 3 bases and J by 2 bases, with 15 bases between. The CDR3 loop spans 15 amino acids. Germline loops: CDR1 SGHKS, CDR2 YYEKEE (reference sequence). CDR3 in DNA: TGTGCCAGCAGCTCCAAGGACAGCACAACCTACGAGCAGTACTTC. Its translation is CASSSKDSTTYEQYF.

This clone has a handful of counts. The chain combines TRBV29-1 with TRBJ1-1; D unresolved. Per germline, CDR1 SQVTM and CDR2 ANQGSEA. The CDR3 is 11 residues long. Between the trimmed V and J ends, which lost 4 bases and 3 bases, there was a span of 6 bases. The CDR3, as DNA: TGCAGCGTTGTAGCCTACACTGAAGCTTTCTTT. It translates to CSVVAYTEAFF.

This clone was found once. V gene TRBV6-6 combines with J gene TRBJ2-5; D gene unclear. The CDR3 runs to 12 residues. Trimming removed 6 bases at V and 4 bases at J, with 9 bases between. Looked up from germline, CDR1 is MNHNY and CDR2 is SVGAGI (reference sequence). The CDR3 DNA reads as TGTGCCAGCAGCCTACTCGGAGAGACCCAGTACTTC. Translation: CASSLLGETQYF.

This clone was seen once. The V gene is TRBV7-3, the J gene TRBJ2-2; 7 nucleotides align to TRBD1. CDR1 is SGHTA, CDR2 FQGTGA, per germline. The CDR3 is 15 residues long. V was clipped by 5 bases and J by 4 bases; unmatched bases: 7. This CDR3 reads CASSPGQVGTGELFF. The CDR3 DNA is TGTGCCAGCAGCCCAGGACAGGTTGGCACCGGGGAGCTGTTTTTT. Full variable domain (remainder filled in from reference TRBV7-3 and TRBJ2-2): GAGVSQTPSNKVTEKGKYVELRCDPISGHTALYWYRQSLGQGPEFLIYFQGTGAADDSGLPNDRFFAVRPEGSVSTLKIQRTERGDSAVYLCASSPGQVGTGELFFGEGSRLTVL.

This rearrangement joins TRBV19 to TRBJ1-1; 7 nucleotides line up with TRBD1. With 3 bases clipped from V and 8 bases from J, the junction kept 12 bases outside the gene matches. CDR1 LNHDA and CDR2 SQIVND come from the germline V gene (reference sequence). The CDR3 consists of 15 residues. CDR3 amino acids: CASSMRGQLTREAFF. In nucleotides, the CDR3 is TGTGCCAGTAGTATGCGGGGACAGCTTACGAGGGAAGCTTTCTTT.

The CDR3 DNA follows: TGTGCCAGTAGTCAGGCGGGGGGGGACGCCGAAGCTTTCTTT. This encodes CASSQAGGDAEAFF. This rearrangement joins TRBV19 to TRBJ1-1; TRBD1 might be the D (5 bases). This CDR3 has 14 amino acids. Germline lookup yields CDR1 LNHDA and CDR2 SQIVND (reference sequence). The V end lost 5 bases, the J end lost 8 bases, and 18 bases lay between the germline ends.

This chain joins TRBV29-1 and TRBJ1-1; the D is unclear. V lost 4 bases and J 4 bases, leaving 10 bases between the germline ends. The V gene's germline CDR1 is SQVTM and CDR2 ANQGSEA. The CDR3 extends over 12 amino acids. CDR3 amino acids: CSVAEGGTEAFF. The CDR3 DNA follows: TGCAGCGTTGCCGAGGGCGGCACTGAAGCTTTCTTT.

This clone was observed a handful of times. The V gene is TRBV5-1, the J gene TRBJ2-1; weak D call: TRBD2 (6 bases). The CDR3 is 15 amino acids. CDR1 SGHRS and CDR2 YFSETQ come from the germline V gene. V gave up 7 bases and J gave up 7 bases, with 21 bases separating them. The CDR3 nucleotides read TGCGCCAGCCATGAGCGAGGTGGGACTCGAAATGAGCAGTTCTTC. This gives the protein CASHERGGTRNEQFF.

This clone occurred once. The chain joins TRBV11-2 to TRBJ1-4; 8 positions agree with TRBD1. The CDR3 consists of 15 residues. In germline, CDR1 is SGHAT, CDR2 FQNNGV. Losses at the gene ends were 0 bases for V and 6 bases for J; bases not matched to a gene: 3. CDR3 sequence reads: CASSLDGTGYEKLFF. The CDR3, as DNA: TGTGCCAGCAGCTTAGATGGGACAGGATATGAAAAACTGTTTTTT.